These T cell receptor beta chains were read from a single sample in a study of identical twins. TCRdb analysed the 5' RACE reads with MiXCR anew, one entry per CDR3 protein. The profile shows a few hundred thousand distinct CDR3 sequences, roughly an eighth of them singletons. The sample also formed part of further work on yellow fever vaccine responses in identical twins.

The sequenced material came from CD4+ T cells sorted from blood. These receptors were obtained from a young woman in good health. The CDR3 runs from the conserved cysteine through the conserved F or W. The D gene is left open where the match is weak. Only some rows state a clone size, as once, few, many or a class for expanded clones.

D gene: NA; clone size: NA; V gene: TRBV4-3; J gene: TRBJ2-7; CDR3 protein: CASSQELRVHEQYF; CDR3 DNA: TGCGCCAGCAGCCAAGAGCTGCGGGTACACGAGCAGTACTTC
D gene: NA; clone size: NA; V gene: TRBV7-8; J gene: TRBJ2-5; CDR3 protein: CASSFRGGGETQYF; CDR3 DNA: TGTGCCAGCAGCTTTCGAGGGGGGGGAGAGACCCAGTACTTC
D gene: TRBD1; clone size: many; V gene: TRBV4-2; J gene: TRBJ2-7; CDR3 protein: CASSQDSPGQGYEQYF; CDR3 DNA: TGTGCCAGCAGCCAAGATTCACCGGGACAGGGCTACGAGCAGTACTTC
D gene: NA; clone size: NA; V gene: TRBV7-9; J gene: TRBJ2-5; CDR3 protein: CASSSGTRYQETQYF; CDR3 DNA: TGTGCCAGCAGCTCCGGGACACGGTACCAAGAGACCCAGTACTTC
D gene: NA; clone size: few; V gene: TRBV29-1; J gene: TRBJ2-5; CDR3 protein: CGVGWSQETQYF; CDR3 DNA: TGCGGGGTCGGGTGGAGTCAAGAGACCCAGTACTTC
D gene: NA; clone size: few; V gene: TRBV6-1; J gene: TRBJ2-2; CDR3 protein: CASSEQGGRNTGELFF; CDR3 DNA: TGTGCCAGCAGTGAACAGGGGGGGCGAAACACCGGGGAGCTGTTTTTT
D gene: TRBD1; clone size: few; V gene: TRBV20-1; J gene: TRBJ2-7; CDR3 protein: CSASDRGSYEQYF; CDR3 DNA: TGCAGTGCTAGTGACAGGGGATCCTACGAGCAGTACTTC
D gene: NA; clone size: few; V gene: TRBV2; J gene: TRBJ2-1; CDR3 protein: CATTLNNEQFF; CDR3 DNA: TGTGCCACCACATTAAACAATGAGCAGTTCTTC
D gene: NA; clone size: few; V gene: TRBV20-1; J gene: TRBJ1-2; CDR3 protein: CSADGGGIGYGYTF; CDR3 DNA: TGCAGTGCTGATGGGGGCGGGATAGGCTATGGCTACACCTTC
D gene: TRBD2; clone size: NA; V gene: TRBV10-3; J gene: TRBJ2-3; CDR3 protein: CAISRASGTYSTDTQYF; CDR3 DNA: TGTGCCATCAGTAGGGCTAGCGGGACATATAGCACAGATACGCAGTATTTT
D gene: TRBD2; clone size: many; V gene: TRBV12-3/TRBV12-4; J gene: TRBJ2-5; CDR3 protein: CASRRGGPLLQETQYF; CDR3 DNA: TGTGCCAGCAGGCGGGGAGGGCCACTTCTCCAAGAGACCCAGTACTTC
D gene: NA; clone size: few; V gene: TRBV29-1; J gene: TRBJ2-1; CDR3 protein: CSVGQGGAYNEQFF; CDR3 DNA: TGCAGCGTTGGACAGGGAGGCGCCTACAATGAGCAGTTCTTC
D gene: TRBD1; clone size: NA; V gene: TRBV6-5; J gene: TRBJ2-7; CDR3 protein: CASSLQDRGPYEQYF; CDR3 DNA: TGTGCCAGCAGTTTACAGGACAGGGGGCCCTACGAGCAGTACTTC
D gene: TRBD2; clone size: many; V gene: TRBV12-3/TRBV12-4; J gene: TRBJ2-1; CDR3 protein: CASSSAGGPRNEQFF; CDR3 DNA: TGTGCCAGCAGTTCAGCGGGAGGGCCACGAAATGAGCAGTTCTTC
D gene: NA; clone size: few; V gene: TRBV3-1; J gene: TRBJ2-7; CDR3 protein: CASTSHGGEQYF; CDR3 DNA: TGTGCCAGCACCAGCCACGGGGGCGAGCAGTACTTC
D gene: NA; clone size: NA; V gene: TRBV7-9; J gene: TRBJ1-1; CDR3 protein: CASSLARALNTEAFF; CDR3 DNA: TGTGCCAGCAGCTTAGCGCGGGCGCTGAACACTGAAGCTTTCTTT
D gene: NA; clone size: many; V gene: TRBV7-2; J gene: TRBJ2-7; CDR3 protein: CASSLSQGGSYEQYF; CDR3 DNA: TGTGCCAGCAGCTTAAGCCAGGGGGGCTCCTACGAGCAGTACTTC
D gene: NA; clone size: few; V gene: TRBV25-1; J gene: TRBJ2-7; CDR3 protein: CASSEVSAEQYF; CDR3 DNA: TGTGCCAGCAGTGAGGTGAGCGCCGAGCAGTACTTC
D gene: TRBD2; clone size: few; V gene: TRBV2; J gene: TRBJ2-7; CDR3 protein: CASARLADYEQYF; CDR3 DNA: TGTGCCAGCGCAAGACTAGCGGACTACGAGCAGTACTTC
D gene: NA; clone size: few; V gene: TRBV28; J gene: TRBJ2-7; CDR3 protein: CASRGEGDLYEQYF; CDR3 DNA: TGTGCCAGCAGAGGTGAGGGGGACCTCTACGAGCAGTACTTC
D gene: NA; clone size: once; V gene: TRBV7-2; J gene: TRBJ2-7; CDR3 protein: CASSTRRYEQYF; CDR3 DNA: TGTGCCAGCAGCACGAGGCGGTACGAGCAGTACTTC
D gene: TRBD1; clone size: NA; V gene: TRBV5-1; J gene: TRBJ2-2; CDR3 protein: CASSLTAGGKNGELFF; CDR3 DNA: TGCGCCAGCAGCTTGACAGCAGGGGGCAAGAACGGGGAGCTGTTTTTT
D gene: NA; clone size: few; V gene: TRBV9; J gene: TRBJ2-2; CDR3 protein: CASSVGWNTGELFF; CDR3 DNA: TGTGCCAGCAGCGTAGGGTGGAACACCGGGGAGCTGTTTTTT
D gene: TRBD2; clone size: NA; V gene: TRBV20-1; J gene: TRBJ2-7; CDR3 protein: CSAPSGTSGIRGEQYF; CDR3 DNA: TGCAGTGCTCCGAGTGGGACTAGCGGGATCAGGGGCGAGCAGTACTTC
D gene: NA; clone size: NA; V gene: TRBV7-2; J gene: TRBJ2-6; CDR3 protein: CASSTRSGANVLTF; CDR3 DNA: TGTGCCAGCAGCACCCGGTCTGGGGCCAACGTCCTGACTTTC
D gene: NA; clone size: NA; V gene: TRBV5-1; J gene: TRBJ2-3; CDR3 protein: CASSLGAPGRNTQYF; CDR3 DNA: TGCGCCAGCAGCTTGGGGGCCCCGGGGAGGAATACGCAGTATTTT
D gene: NA; clone size: NA; V gene: TRBV2; J gene: TRBJ2-7; CDR3 protein: CASSEAGPGQYF; CDR3 DNA: TGTGCCAGCAGTGAAGCTGGCCCGGGGCAGTACTTC
D gene: NA; clone size: NA; V gene: TRBV7-3; J gene: TRBJ1-2; CDR3 protein: CASSFRDGYGYTF; CDR3 DNA: TGTGCCAGCAGCTTCCGGGACGGCTATGGCTACACCTTC
D gene: NA; clone size: NA; V gene: TRBV6-2/TRBV6-3; J gene: TRBJ2-3; CDR3 protein: CASTARRGKSTDTQYF; CDR3 DNA: TGTGCCAGCACGGCCAGGCGGGGCAAATCCACAGATACGCAGTATTTT
D gene: NA; clone size: NA; V gene: TRBV7-8; J gene: TRBJ1-5; CDR3 protein: CASSLPPVGTSNQPQHF; CDR3 DNA: TGTGCCAGCAGCTTACCCCCCGTGGGTACGAGCAATCAGCCCCAGCATTTT
D gene: TRBD1; clone size: many; V gene: TRBV12-3/TRBV12-4; J gene: TRBJ2-5; CDR3 protein: CASSLAGQGSETQYF; CDR3 DNA: TGTGCCAGCAGTCTGGCAGGACAGGGGAGTGAGACCCAGTACTTC
D gene: NA; clone size: NA; V gene: TRBV2; J gene: TRBJ2-6; CDR3 protein: CASTLRQVSGGANVLTF; CDR3 DNA: TGTGCCAGCACGCTTAGACAGGTGTCCGGTGGGGCCAACGTCCTGACTTTC
D gene: TRBD2; clone size: many; V gene: TRBV5-1; J gene: TRBJ2-1; CDR3 protein: CASSSGLAGGYNEQFF; CDR3 DNA: TGTGCCAGCAGCTCCGGACTAGCGGGAGGCTACAATGAGCAGTTCTTC
D gene: NA; clone size: NA; V gene: TRBV12-3/TRBV12-4; J gene: TRBJ2-3; CDR3 protein: CASSGRGGDTQYF; CDR3 DNA: TGTGCCAGCTCGGGAAGAGGGGGAGATACGCAGTATTTT
D gene: NA; clone size: few; V gene: TRBV11-2; J gene: TRBJ2-4; CDR3 protein: CASRPRMGAKNIQYF; CDR3 DNA: TGTGCCAGCAGGCCCCGGATGGGAGCCAAAAACATTCAGTACTTC
D gene: TRBD2; clone size: few; V gene: TRBV28; J gene: TRBJ2-2; CDR3 protein: CASSPGTSGRPPGGTGELFF; CDR3 DNA: TGTGCCAGCAGTCCTGGGACTAGCGGGAGGCCACCCGGGGGCACCGGGGAGCTGTTTTTT
D gene: TRBD1; clone size: few; V gene: TRBV4-2; J gene: TRBJ1-5; CDR3 protein: CASSQETGGGNQPQHF; CDR3 DNA: TGTGCCAGCAGCCAAGAGACAGGGGGAGGCAATCAGCCCCAGCATTTT
D gene: TRBD2; clone size: NA; V gene: TRBV11-2; J gene: TRBJ2-3; CDR3 protein: CASSSGLARTDTQYF; CDR3 DNA: TGTGCCAGCAGCTCGGGACTAGCGAGGACAGATACGCAGTATTTT
D gene: NA; clone size: many; V gene: TRBV12-3/TRBV12-4; J gene: TRBJ1-6; CDR3 protein: CASSPDGGRNSPLHF; CDR3 DNA: TGTGCCAGCAGCCCCGATGGGGGGCGGAATTCACCCCTCCACTTT
D gene: TRBD2; clone size: many; V gene: TRBV5-5; J gene: TRBJ2-1; CDR3 protein: CASSFRGLAGGNNEQFF; CDR3 DNA: TGTGCCAGCAGCTTCAGGGGACTAGCGGGGGGGAACAATGAGCAGTTCTTC
D gene: NA; clone size: few; V gene: TRBV15; J gene: TRBJ2-7; CDR3 protein: CATSRERVDTGWQYF; CDR3 DNA: TGTGCCACCAGCAGAGAAAGGGTAGACACGGGATGGCAGTACTTC
D gene: TRBD1; clone size: many; V gene: TRBV20-1; J gene: TRBJ1-5; CDR3 protein: CSASPGGRNQPQHF; CDR3 DNA: TGCAGTGCTAGCCCAGGGGGACGCAATCAGCCCCAGCATTTT
D gene: TRBD1; clone size: NA; V gene: TRBV5-1; J gene: TRBJ2-5; CDR3 protein: CASRPGQEGETQYF; CDR3 DNA: TGCGCCAGCAGACCGGGACAGGAGGGAGAGACCCAGTACTTC
D gene: NA; clone size: NA; V gene: TRBV10-3; J gene: TRBJ2-2; CDR3 protein: CAISVAENTGELFF; CDR3 DNA: TGTGCCATCAGTGTCGCGGAAAACACCGGGGAGCTGTTTTTT
D gene: NA; clone size: NA; V gene: TRBV6-2/TRBV6-3; J gene: TRBJ2-7; CDR3 protein: CASSYSGRTYEQYF; CDR3 DNA: TGTGCCAGCAGTTACTCCGGTCGGACCTACGAGCAGTACTTC
D gene: NA; clone size: few; V gene: TRBV6-2/TRBV6-3; J gene: TRBJ2-3; CDR3 protein: CASSTDFLSTDTQYF; CDR3 DNA: TGTGCCAGCAGTACGGACTTTCTTAGCACAGATACGCAGTATTTT
D gene: NA; clone size: few; V gene: TRBV6-1; J gene: TRBJ1-6; CDR3 protein: CASSRSSYNSPLHF; CDR3 DNA: TGTGCCAGCAGCCGGAGCTCCTATAATTCACCCCTCCACTTT
D gene: NA; clone size: NA; V gene: TRBV30; J gene: TRBJ2-7; CDR3 protein: CAWSAEGGTYEQYF; CDR3 DNA: TGTGCCTGGAGTGCCGAGGGGGGAACCTACGAGCAGTACTTC
D gene: TRBD2; clone size: many; V gene: TRBV5-1; J gene: TRBJ2-7; CDR3 protein: CASSSSGGAQKQYF; CDR3 DNA: TGCGCCAGCAGCTCGTCGGGAGGGGCGCAGAAGCAGTACTTC